This T cell receptor (beta chain) was sequenced for a study of early T cells in non-severe SARS-CoV-2 infection. Study information: Chains were not paired, and sequencing was done on bulk RNA from unsorted whole blood. General study points: Anti-spike CD8 specificities were favored by VDJdb matching, whose results missed private and CD4 specificities.

Individual cDNA molecules were tagged with unique molecular identifiers, the study reported. In TCRdb, the 5' RACE reads were re-called with MiXCR into one record per CDR3 protein. The sample carries tens of thousands of distinct CDR3 sequences, around 17% recorded once. The CDR3 is 15 amino acids. Germline V gene lookup returns CDR1 MDHEN and CDR2 SYDVKM. J was trimmed by 4 bases and V by 3 bases; bases with no gene match: 5. The table lists this clonotype with a few counts. The antigen remains unidentified. The V and J genes are TRBV28 and TRBJ1-3; 8 bases line up with TRBD1. The sequence came from an adult who was a healthcare worker with PCR-confirmed SARS-CoV-2 infection or an uninfected control (not recorded which). The sequencing used whole blood, collected at baseline. The CDR3 spells CASSLPQGAGNTIYF. The CDR3 nucleotides are TGTGCCAGCAGTTTGCCCCAGGGGGCGGGAAACACCATATATTTT.